One and the same sample provided the 17 T cell receptor beta chains below, sequenced in a study of cytomegalovirus exposure and HLA in healthy donors. Assay used: immunoSEQ multiplex PCR; TCRdb lists only in-frame clones, some missing. The table includes some 140,000 clones, roughly 89% detected once. The sample was PBMCs. Receptor source: a woman aged 18-29 years in good health and CMV-seropositive.

The CDR3 DNA reads as TGTGCCAGCAGCCCGCCCCCGGGAGCCAAAAACATTCAGTACTTC. This sequence encodes CASSPPPGAKNIQYF. The chain is built from TRBV7-8 and TRBJ2-4, with unresolved D. The germline V gene has CDR1 SGHVS and CDR2 FQNEAQ. V shed 5 bases and J shed 0 bases, with 11 bases lying between them. The CDR3 consists of 15 residues.

The V and J genes are TRBV6-5 and TRBJ2-3; 9 nucleotides agree with TRBD1. Germline V gene data show CDR1 as MNHEY and CDR2 as SVGAGI. Unmatched junction bases numbered 6, after V lost 3 bases and J lost 5 bases. This CDR3 has 15 amino acids. In DNA form, the CDR3 reads TGTGCCAGCAGTTATTCGGGACAGGGTCAAGATACGCAGTATTTT. Amino acids: CASSYSGQGQDTQYF.

The CDR3 bases are TGTGCCACCAAGTCGACTCCGGGACAGGGGAACACTGAAGCTTTCTTT. Its protein is CATKSTPGQGNTEAFF. The chain joins TRBV10-3 to TRBJ1-1, with 9 bases identical to TRBD1. The CDR3 has 16 residues. V lost 10 bases to trimming and J lost 1 base; unmatched junction nucleotides: 13. Germline V gene data show CDR1 as ENHRY and CDR2 as SYGVKD.

J is TRBJ2-7 and V is TRBV13, with 9 bases fitting TRBD1. V lost 2 bases to trimming and J lost 4 bases; unmatched junction nucleotides: 9. Germline values: CDR1 PRHDT, CDR2 FYEKMQ (reference sequence). The CDR3 runs to 16 residues. The CDR3 protein is CASSLFLDRGAYEQYF. In DNA, the CDR3 is TGTGCCAGCAGCTTATTCCTCGACAGGGGGGCTTACGAGCAGTACTTC.

The chain joins TRBV5-1 to TRBJ2-7; TRBD1 matches 7 bases. This CDR3 contains 13 residues. Trimming at V came to 4 bases and at J to 3 bases, leaving 4 bases not matched to a gene. Germline assignment: CDR1 SGHRS and CDR2 YFSETQ. The CDR3 DNA is TGCGCCAGCAGCCCCGGGACAGTCTACGAGCAGTACTTC. This encodes CASSPGTVYEQYF.

This chain uses TRBV19 with TRBJ1-2, with 7 bases fitting TRBD1. This CDR3 has 13 residues. V lost 8 bases and J lost 1; bases outside the gene matches: 4. The germline gives CDR1 LNHDA, CDR2 SQIVND (reference sequence). In DNA, the CDR3 is TGTGCCAGTGCGGGACAGATTAACTATGGCTACACCTTC. This encodes CASAGQINYGYTF. Complete variable domain (other parts from reference TRBV19 and TRBJ1-2): DGGITQSPKYLFRKEGQNVTLSCEQNLNHDAMYWYRQDPGQGLRLIYYSQIVNDFQKGDIAEGYSVSREKKESFPLTVTSAQKNPTAFYLCASAGQINYGYTFGSGTRLTVV.

About this clone itself: The same CDR3 is also encoded by other DNA sequences in this sample. V and J are TRBV6-5 and TRBJ2-7, with D perhaps TRBD1 (5 bases). This CDR3 comprises 14 residues. V was pared by 2 bases and J by 0 bases, with 8 bases between. Germline V gene sequence: CDR1 MNHEY, CDR2 SVGAGI. CDR3 amino acids: CASSYGDSSYEQYF. DNA for the CDR3: TGTGCCAGCAGTTACGGTGACAGCTCCTACGAGCAGTACTTC.

V usage is TRBV5-1 and J usage is TRBJ1-2, with 9 bases that match TRBD1. The germline gives CDR1 SGHRS, CDR2 YFSETQ. The CDR3 totals 15 residues. V lost 5 bases, J lost 6 bases, and 11 bases stayed unmatched. CDR3 loop: CASSYFPGQGNGYTF. The CDR3 bases are TGCGCCAGCAGTTACTTCCCGGGACAGGGAAATGGCTACACCTTC.

This clone was seen only once. This chain connects TRBV18 to TRBJ1-2; D is uncertain. V lost 2 bases and J 3 bases, leaving 7 bases between the germline ends. Germline CDR1 and CDR2: KGHSH and LQKENI. The CDR3 is 13 residues long. CDR3 loop: CASSPEKDYGYTF. CDR3 DNA sequence: TGTGCCAGCTCACCAGAGAAAGACTATGGCTACACCTTC.

This clone was observed a single time. The gene calls are TRBV5-4 and TRBJ2-1, with TRBD1 matching over 7 bases. V dropped 5 bases and J dropped 2; count of bases not matched to a gene: 7. The CDR3 is 15 residues long. The germline gives CDR1 SGHNT, CDR2 YYREEE (reference sequence). As DNA, the CDR3 is TGTGCCAGCAGTAAAGACAGGGACCCCTACAATGAGCAGTTCTTC. Protein product: CASSKDRDPYNEQFF.

J is TRBJ2-7 and V is TRBV7-2, with 9 bases aligning to TRBD1. The trim removed 5 bases at V and 6 bases at J, leaving 11 bases unmatched. The CDR3 spans 15 residues. Per the germline V gene, CDR1 is SGHTA and CDR2 is FQGNSA. The CDR3, as DNA: TGTGCCAGCAGCCTCCACGTGGACAGGGGTTCCGAGCAGTACTTC. Amino acid sequence: CASSLHVDRGSEQYF.

Note on this clone: The sample holds other DNA sequences that translate to the same CDR3. The rearrangement joins TRBV5-1 to TRBJ2-5; perhaps TRBD2 as D (5 bases). The ends were cut back, 1 base at V and 4 bases at J, with 8 bases in the middle. This CDR3 has 13 residues. Germline CDR1 is SGHRS and CDR2 is YFSETQ. This chain's CDR3 is CASSLSGGETQYF. As DNA, the CDR3 is TGCGCCAGCAGCTTGTCCGGAGGAGAGACCCAGTACTTC.

J is TRBJ1-5 and V is TRBV27, with no clear D. The V gene's germline CDR1 is MNHEY and CDR2 SMNVEV (reference sequence). V lost 3 bases and J lost 7, with 13 bases in between. The CDR3 is 14 residues long. The CDR3 DNA is TGTGCCAGCAGTTTTTTTGGGTTGGGCCAGCCCCAGCATTTT. It encodes CASSFFGLGQPQHF.

The J gene is TRBJ2-5, the V gene TRBV28; 12 bases are a match to TRBD2. V was pared by 8 bases and J by 4 bases, with 5 bases of the junction left unmatched. There are 14 residues in the CDR3. From germline, CDR1 is MDHEN and CDR2 SYDVKM. The CDR3: CASSGTSGLETQYF. Written as DNA, the CDR3 is TGTGCCAGCTCCGGGACTAGCGGGCTAGAGACCCAGTACTTC.

This sequence joins TRBV2 and TRBJ1-1; 8 positions match TRBD1. V lost 5 bases and J lost 1; bases outside the gene matches: 9. CDR3 length equals 16 residues. CDR1 SNHLY and CDR2 FYNNEI come from the germline V gene. The DNA of the CDR3 is TGTGCCAGCAGTCCCGGACAGGGCAAGGGGAACACTGAAGCTTTCTTT. Protein sequence: CASSPGQGKGNTEAFF.

CDR3 protein: CASTNPGGEETQYF. The CDR3 nucleotides are TGCGCCAGCACGAACCCCGGGGGGGAAGAGACCCAGTACTTC. This sequence joins TRBV5-1 and TRBJ2-5; TRBD2 agrees at 8 bases. The CDR3 totals 14 residues. The J segment lost 3 bases and the V segment lost 6 bases, leaving 7 bases of the junction unmatched. Germline V gives CDR1 SGHRS, CDR2 YFSETQ.

This rearrangement joins TRBV30 to TRBJ1-5, with a possible D match to TRBD1 (5 bases). Trimming took 1 base from V and 0 from J, leaving 16 bases between them. CDR3 length: 17 amino acids. CDR1 is GTSNPN and CDR2 is SVGIG in the germline V gene (reference sequence). The CDR3 loop reads CAWSAPGGAVSNQPQHF. CDR3 nucleotides: TGTGCCTGGAGTGCACCCGGTGGGGCCGTTAGCAATCAGCCCCAGCATTTT.